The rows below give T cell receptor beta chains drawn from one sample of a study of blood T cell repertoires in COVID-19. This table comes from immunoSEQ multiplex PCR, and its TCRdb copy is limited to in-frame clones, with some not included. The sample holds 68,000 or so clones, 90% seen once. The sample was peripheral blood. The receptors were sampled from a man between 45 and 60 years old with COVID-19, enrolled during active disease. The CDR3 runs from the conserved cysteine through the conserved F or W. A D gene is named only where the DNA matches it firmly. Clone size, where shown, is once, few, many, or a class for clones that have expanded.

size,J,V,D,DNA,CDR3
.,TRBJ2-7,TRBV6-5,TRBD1,TGTGCCAGCAGTTACTCGGGACAGGGTTACGAGCAGTACTTC,CASSYSGQGYEQYF
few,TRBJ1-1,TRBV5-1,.,TGCGCCAGCAGCTTGCTGGGCATCACTGAAGCTTTCTTT,CASSLLGITEAFF
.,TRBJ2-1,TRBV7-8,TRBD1,TGTGCCAGCAGCCGCAGCAGGGGGCCGTTTGGTGAGCAGTTCTTC,CASSRSRGPFGEQFF
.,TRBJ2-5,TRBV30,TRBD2,TGTGCCTGGAGTGTCCAGGCTAGCGGGAAGATCCCTCTTCAAGAGACCCAGTACTTC,CAWSVQASGKIPLQETQYF
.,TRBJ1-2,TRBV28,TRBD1,TGTGCCAGCAGCCCAGCCGGACAGGAGCCAAACTATGGCTACACCTTC,CASSPAGQEPNYGYTF
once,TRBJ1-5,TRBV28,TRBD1,TGTGCCAGCAGTATAATAGTCCTGTTCCGGGACAGGGAGGATCAGCCCCAGCATTTT,CASSIIVLFRDREDQPQHF
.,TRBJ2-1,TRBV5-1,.,TGCGCCAGCAGCCCTATGGGGCTCTACAATGAGCAGTTCTTC,CASSPMGLYNEQFF
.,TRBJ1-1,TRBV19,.,TGTGCCAGTAGTATAGCTAGCAGGTCCACTGAAGCTTTCTTT,CASSIASRSTEAFF
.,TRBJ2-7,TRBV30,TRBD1,TGTGCCTGGAGTGTAGGGGACAGTTCCTACGAGCAGTACTTC,CAWSVGDSSYEQYF
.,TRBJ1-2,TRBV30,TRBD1,TGTGCCTGGAGTGGACAGGGGTATGGCTACACCTTC,CAWSGQGYGYTF
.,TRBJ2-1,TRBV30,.,TGTGCCTGGAGTGTCAGTGACTACCACAATGAGCAGTTCTTC,CAWSVSDYHNEQFF